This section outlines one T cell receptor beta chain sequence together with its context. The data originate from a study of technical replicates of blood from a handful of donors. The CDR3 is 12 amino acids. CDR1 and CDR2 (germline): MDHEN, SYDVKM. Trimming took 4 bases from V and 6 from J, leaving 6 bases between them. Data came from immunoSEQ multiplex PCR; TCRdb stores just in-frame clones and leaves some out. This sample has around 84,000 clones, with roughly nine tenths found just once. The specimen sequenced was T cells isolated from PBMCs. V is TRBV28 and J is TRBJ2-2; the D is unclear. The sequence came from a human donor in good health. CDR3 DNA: TGTGCCAGCAGTTATATTGCCGGGGAGCTGTTTTTT. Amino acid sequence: CASSYIAGELFF.